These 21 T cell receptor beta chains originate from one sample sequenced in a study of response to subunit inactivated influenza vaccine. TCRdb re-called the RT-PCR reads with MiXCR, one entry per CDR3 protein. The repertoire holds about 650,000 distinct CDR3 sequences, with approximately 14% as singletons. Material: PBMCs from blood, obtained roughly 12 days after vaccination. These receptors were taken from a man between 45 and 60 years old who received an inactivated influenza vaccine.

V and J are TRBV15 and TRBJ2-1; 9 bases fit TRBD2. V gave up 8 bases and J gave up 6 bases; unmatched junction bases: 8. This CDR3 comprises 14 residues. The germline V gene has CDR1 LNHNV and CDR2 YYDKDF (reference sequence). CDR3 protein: CATGPGLATNEQFF. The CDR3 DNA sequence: TGTGCCACCGGTCCGGGACTAGCTACCAATGAGCAGTTCTTC.

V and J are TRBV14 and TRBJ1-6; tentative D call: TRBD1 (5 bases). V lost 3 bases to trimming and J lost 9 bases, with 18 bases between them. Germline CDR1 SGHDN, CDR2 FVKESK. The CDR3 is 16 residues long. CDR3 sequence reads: CASSHAQARRGSPLHF. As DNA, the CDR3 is TGTGCCAGCAGCCACGCACAGGCGCGAAGAGGTTCACCCCTCCACTTT.

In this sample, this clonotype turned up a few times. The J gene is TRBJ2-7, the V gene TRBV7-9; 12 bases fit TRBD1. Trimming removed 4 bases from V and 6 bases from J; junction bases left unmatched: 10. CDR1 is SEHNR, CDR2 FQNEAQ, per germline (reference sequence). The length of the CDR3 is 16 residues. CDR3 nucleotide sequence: TGTGCCAGCAGCTCCTCGACCCGGGACAGGGGGCTCGAGCAGTACTTC. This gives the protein CASSSSTRDRGLEQYF. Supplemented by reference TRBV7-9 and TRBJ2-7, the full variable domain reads DTGVSQNPRHKITKRGQNVTFRCDPISEHNRLYWYRQTLGQGPEFLTYFQNEAQLEKSRLLSDRFSAERPKGSFSTLEIQRTEQGDSAMYLCASSSSTRDRGLEQYFGPGTRLTVT.

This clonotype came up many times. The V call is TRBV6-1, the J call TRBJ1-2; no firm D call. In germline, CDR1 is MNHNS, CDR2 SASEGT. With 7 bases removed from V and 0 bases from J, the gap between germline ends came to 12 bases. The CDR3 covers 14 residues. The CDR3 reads CASTPAATNYGYTF. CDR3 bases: TGTGCCAGCACCCCGGCAGCGACTAACTATGGCTACACCTTC.

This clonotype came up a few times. The DNA for the CDR3 is TGTGCCATCAGTGAGTCGAGAGACAGGGCGAGTGGCTACACCTTC. Translating it yields CAISESRDRASGYTF. V gene TRBV10-3 combines with J gene TRBJ1-2, with 7 bases fitting TRBD1. The CDR3 is 15 amino acids. V gave up 0 bases and J gave up 7 bases; unmatched junction bases: 8. The V gene's germline CDR1 is ENHRY and CDR2 SYGVKD.

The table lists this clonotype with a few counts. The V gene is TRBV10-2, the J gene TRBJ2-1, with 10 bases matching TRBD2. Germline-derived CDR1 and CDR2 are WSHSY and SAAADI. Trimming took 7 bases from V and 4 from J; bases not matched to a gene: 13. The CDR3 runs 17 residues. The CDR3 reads CASTKPPLAGAYNEQFF. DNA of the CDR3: TGCGCCAGCACAAAACCGCCCCTAGCGGGGGCGTACAATGAGCAGTTCTTC.

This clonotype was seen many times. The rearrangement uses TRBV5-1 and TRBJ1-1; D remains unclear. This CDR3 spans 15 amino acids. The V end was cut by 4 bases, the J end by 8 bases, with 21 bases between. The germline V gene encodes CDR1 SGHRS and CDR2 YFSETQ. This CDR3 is CASSPLMREAQEAFF. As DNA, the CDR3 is TGCGCCAGCAGCCCCCTTATGAGGGAGGCCCAGGAAGCTTTCTTT.

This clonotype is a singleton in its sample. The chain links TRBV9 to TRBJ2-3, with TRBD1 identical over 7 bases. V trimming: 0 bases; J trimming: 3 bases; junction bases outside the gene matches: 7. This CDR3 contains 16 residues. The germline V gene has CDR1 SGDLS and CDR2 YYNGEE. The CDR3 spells CASSVEGGIYTDTQYF. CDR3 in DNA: TGTGCCAGCAGCGTAGAAGGGGGCATCTATACAGATACGCAGTATTTT.

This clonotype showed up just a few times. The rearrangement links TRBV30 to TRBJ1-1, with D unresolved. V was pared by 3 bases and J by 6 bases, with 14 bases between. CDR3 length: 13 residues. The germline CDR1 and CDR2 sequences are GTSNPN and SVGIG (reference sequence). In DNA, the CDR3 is TGTGCCTGGAGATTGGACCAGTGGGCTGAAGCTTTCTTT. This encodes CAWRLDQWAEAFF.

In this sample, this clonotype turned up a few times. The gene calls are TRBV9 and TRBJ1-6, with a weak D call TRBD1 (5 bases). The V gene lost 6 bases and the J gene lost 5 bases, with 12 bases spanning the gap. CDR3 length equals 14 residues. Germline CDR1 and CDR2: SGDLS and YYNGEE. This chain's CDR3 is CASNPGRDNSPLHF. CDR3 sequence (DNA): TGTGCCAGCAACCCGGGACGGGATAATTCACCCCTCCACTTT. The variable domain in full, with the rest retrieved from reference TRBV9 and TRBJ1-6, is DSGVTQTPKHLITATGQRVTLRCSPRSGDLSVYWYQQSLDQGLQFLIQYYNGEERAKGNILERFSAQQFPDLHSELNLSSLELGDSALYFCASNPGRDNSPLHFGNGTRLTVT.

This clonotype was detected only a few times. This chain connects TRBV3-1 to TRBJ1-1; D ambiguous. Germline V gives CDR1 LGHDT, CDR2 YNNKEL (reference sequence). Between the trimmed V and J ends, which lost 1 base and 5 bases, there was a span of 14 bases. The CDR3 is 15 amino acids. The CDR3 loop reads CASSQGGGPRTEAFF. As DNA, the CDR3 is TGTGCCAGCAGCCAAGGAGGTGGGCCCCGGACTGAAGCTTTCTTT.

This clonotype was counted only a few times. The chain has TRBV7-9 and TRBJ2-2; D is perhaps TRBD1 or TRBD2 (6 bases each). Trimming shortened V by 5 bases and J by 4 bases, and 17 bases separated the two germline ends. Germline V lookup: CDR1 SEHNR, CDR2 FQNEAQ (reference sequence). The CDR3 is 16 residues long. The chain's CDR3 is CASSPLWGALTGELFF. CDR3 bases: TGTGCCAGCAGCCCCCTTTGGGGGGCCCTCACCGGGGAGCTGTTTTTT.

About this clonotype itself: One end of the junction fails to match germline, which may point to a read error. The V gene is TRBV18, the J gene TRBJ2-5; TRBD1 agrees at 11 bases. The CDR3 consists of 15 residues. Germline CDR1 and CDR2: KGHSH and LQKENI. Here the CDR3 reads CASSRTGGRRESQYF. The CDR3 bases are TGTGCCAGCTCACGGACAGGGGGCCGGCGAGAGTCCCAGTACTTC.

CDR3 nucleotides: TGTGCCAGCAGACTAGCGGGATACGAGCAGTACTTC. Protein product: CASRLAGYEQYF. V and J are TRBV12-3 or TRBV12-4 and TRBJ2-7; TRBD2 aligns across 10 bases. Germline trimming cut 6 bases from V and 4 bases from J; bases unmatched to any gene: 0. The CDR3 sequence is 12 residues long.

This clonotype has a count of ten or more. The DNA of the CDR3 is TGCAGTGCTAGAGTAGGGGGACTCCCTGGAAACACCATATATTTT. Encoded protein: CSARVGGLPGNTIYF. The chain employs TRBV20-1 and TRBJ1-3; perhaps TRBD1 as D (6 bases). This CDR3 is 15 amino acids long. Germline V gives CDR1 DFQATT, CDR2 SNEGSKA (reference sequence). The V gene lost 1 base and the J gene lost 2 bases, with 12 bases spanning the gap.

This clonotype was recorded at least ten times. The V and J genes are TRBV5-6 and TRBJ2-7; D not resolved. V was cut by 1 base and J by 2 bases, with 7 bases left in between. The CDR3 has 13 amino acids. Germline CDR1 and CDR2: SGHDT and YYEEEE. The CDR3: CASSLYKTYEQYF. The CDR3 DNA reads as TGTGCCAGCAGCTTGTACAAGACCTACGAGCAGTACTTC.

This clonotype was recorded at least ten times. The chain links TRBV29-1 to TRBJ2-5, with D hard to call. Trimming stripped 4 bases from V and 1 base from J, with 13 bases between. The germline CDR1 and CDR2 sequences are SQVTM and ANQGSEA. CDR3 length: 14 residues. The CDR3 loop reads CSVVLVNFQETQYF. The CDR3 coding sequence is TGCAGCGTTGTGTTAGTGAACTTCCAAGAGACCCAGTACTTC.

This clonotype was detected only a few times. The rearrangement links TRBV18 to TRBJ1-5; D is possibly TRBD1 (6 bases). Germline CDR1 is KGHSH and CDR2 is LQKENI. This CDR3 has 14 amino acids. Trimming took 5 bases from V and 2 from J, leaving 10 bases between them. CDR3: CASSKGGGNQPQHF. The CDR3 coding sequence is TGTGCCAGCTCAAAAGGGGGGGGCAATCAGCCCCAGCATTTT.

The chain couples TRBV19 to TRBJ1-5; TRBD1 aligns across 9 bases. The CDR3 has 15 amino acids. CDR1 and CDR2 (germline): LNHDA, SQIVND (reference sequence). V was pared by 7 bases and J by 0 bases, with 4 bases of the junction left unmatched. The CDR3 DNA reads TGTGCCAGTATCCGGGACAGGGATAGCAATCAGCCCCAGCATTTT. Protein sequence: CASIRDRDSNQPQHF. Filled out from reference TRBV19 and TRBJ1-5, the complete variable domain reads DGGITQSPKYLFRKEGQNVTLSCEQNLNHDAMYWYRQDPGQGLRLIYYSQIVNDFQKGDIAEGYSVSREKKESFPLTVTSAQKNPTAFYLCASIRDRDSNQPQHFGDGTRLSIL.

This CDR3 reads CASSSGTEFYNEQFF. CDR3 DNA sequence: TGCGCCAGCAGCTCGGGGACAGAATTCTACAATGAGCAGTTCTTC. V and J are TRBV5-1 and TRBJ2-1, with 7 bases lining up with TRBD1. Per the germline V gene, CDR1 is SGHRS and CDR2 is YFSETQ. The trim removed 3 bases at V and 3 bases at J, leaving 6 bases unmatched. This CDR3 has 15 residues.

The CDR3 coding sequence is TGCGCCAGCAGCCAAGCGCGGACAGGGCCTTGGGAGACCCAGTACTTC. This translates into CASSQARTGPWETQYF. This chain uses TRBV4-3 with TRBJ2-5; 8 bases match TRBD1. Unmatched junction bases numbered 9, after V lost 1 base and J lost 5 bases. The CDR3 loop spans 16 amino acids. Germline V gives CDR1 LGHNA, CDR2 YSLEER.